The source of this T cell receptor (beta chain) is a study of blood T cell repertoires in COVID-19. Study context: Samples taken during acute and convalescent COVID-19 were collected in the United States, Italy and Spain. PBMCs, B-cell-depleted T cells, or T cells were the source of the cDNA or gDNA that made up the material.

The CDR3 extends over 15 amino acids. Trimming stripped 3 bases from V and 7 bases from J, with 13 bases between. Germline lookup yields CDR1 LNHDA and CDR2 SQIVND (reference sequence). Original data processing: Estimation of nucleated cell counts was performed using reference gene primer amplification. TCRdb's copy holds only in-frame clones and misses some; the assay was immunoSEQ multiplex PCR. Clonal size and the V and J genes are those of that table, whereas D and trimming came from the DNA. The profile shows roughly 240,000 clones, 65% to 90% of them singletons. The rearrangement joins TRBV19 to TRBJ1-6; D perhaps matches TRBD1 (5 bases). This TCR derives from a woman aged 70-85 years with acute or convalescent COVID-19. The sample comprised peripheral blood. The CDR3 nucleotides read TGTGCCAGTAGTATCCAGACAGTGGCGAATTCACCCCTCCACTTT. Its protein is CASSIQTVANSPLHF.